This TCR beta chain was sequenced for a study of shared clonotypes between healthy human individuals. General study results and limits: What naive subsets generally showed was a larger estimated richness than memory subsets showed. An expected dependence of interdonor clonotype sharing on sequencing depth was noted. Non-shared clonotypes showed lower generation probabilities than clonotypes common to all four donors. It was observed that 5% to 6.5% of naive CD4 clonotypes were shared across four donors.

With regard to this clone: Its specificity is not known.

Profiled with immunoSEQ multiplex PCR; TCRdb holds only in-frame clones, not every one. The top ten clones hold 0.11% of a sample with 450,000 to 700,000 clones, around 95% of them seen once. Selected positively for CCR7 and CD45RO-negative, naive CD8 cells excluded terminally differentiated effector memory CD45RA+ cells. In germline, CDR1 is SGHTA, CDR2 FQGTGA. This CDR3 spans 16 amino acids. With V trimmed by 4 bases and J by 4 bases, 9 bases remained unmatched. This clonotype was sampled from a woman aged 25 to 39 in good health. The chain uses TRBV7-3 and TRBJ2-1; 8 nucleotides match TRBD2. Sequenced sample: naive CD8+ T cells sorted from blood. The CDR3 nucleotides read TGTGCCAGCAGCTCCACAGGACTAGCCGGTTACAATGAGCAGTTCTTC. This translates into CASSSTGLAGYNEQFF. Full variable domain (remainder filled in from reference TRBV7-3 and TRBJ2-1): GAGVSQTPSNKVTEKGKYVELRCDPISGHTALYWYRQSLGQGPEFLIYFQGTGAADDSGLPNDRFFAVRPEGSVSTLKIQRTERGDSAVYLCASSSTGLAGYNEQFFGPGTRLTVL.